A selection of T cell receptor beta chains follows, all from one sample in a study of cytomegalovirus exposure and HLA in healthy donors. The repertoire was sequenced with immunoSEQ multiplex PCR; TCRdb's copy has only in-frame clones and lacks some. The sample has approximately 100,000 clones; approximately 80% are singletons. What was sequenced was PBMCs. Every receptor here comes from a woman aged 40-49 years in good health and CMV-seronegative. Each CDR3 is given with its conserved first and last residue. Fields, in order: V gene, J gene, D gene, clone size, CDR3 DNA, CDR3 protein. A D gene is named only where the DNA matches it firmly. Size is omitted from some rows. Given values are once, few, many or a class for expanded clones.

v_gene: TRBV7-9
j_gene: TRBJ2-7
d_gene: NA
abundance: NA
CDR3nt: TGTGCCAGCAGGAGTTCAGGGGCCTACGAGCAGTACTTC
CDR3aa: CASRSSGAYEQYF

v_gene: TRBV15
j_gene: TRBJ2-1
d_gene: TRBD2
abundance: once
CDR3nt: TGTGCCACCAGCAGAGATCGGGGGGTCCATGAGCAGTTCTTC
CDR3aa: CATSRDRGVHEQFF

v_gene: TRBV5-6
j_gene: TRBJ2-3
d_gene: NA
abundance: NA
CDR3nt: TGTGCCAGCAGCTTCCGGGGACACTTCAACACAGATACGCAGTATTTT
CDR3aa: CASSFRGHFNTDTQYF

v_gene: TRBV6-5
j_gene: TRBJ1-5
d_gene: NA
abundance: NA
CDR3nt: TGTGCCAGCAGTCCCCGACAGGACCGGCTTCAGCCCCAGCATTTT
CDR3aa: CASSPRQDRLQPQHF

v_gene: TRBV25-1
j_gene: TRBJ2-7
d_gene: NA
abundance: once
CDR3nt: TGTGCCAGCAGTGAATGGGACAATAGCGAGCAGTACTTC
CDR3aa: CASSEWDNSEQYF

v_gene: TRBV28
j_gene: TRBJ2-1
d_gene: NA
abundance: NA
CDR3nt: TGTGCCAGCAGTTCCCGGTCCCCTTACAATGAGCAGTTCTTC
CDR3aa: CASSSRSPYNEQFF

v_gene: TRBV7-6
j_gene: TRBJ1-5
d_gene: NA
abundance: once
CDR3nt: TGTGCCAGCAGCTTAGAAGGCGGTAGCAATCAGCCCCAGCATTTT
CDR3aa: CASSLEGGSNQPQHF

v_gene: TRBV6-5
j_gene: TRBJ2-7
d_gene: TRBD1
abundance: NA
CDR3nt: TGTGCCAGCAGTAAAGACAGGGCTAGGAACGAGCAGTACTTC
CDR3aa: CASSKDRARNEQYF

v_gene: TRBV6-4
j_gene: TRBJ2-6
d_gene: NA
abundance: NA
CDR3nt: TGTGCCAGCACTGACTCTGGAGGGGCTGGGGCCAACGTCCCGACTTTC
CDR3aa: CASTDSGGAGANVPTF

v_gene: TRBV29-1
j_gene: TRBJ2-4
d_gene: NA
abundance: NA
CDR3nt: TGCAGCGTTGTTGAAGGAGGGGACATTCAGTACTTC
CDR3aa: CSVVEGGDIQYF

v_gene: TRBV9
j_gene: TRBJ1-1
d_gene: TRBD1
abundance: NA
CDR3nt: TGTGCCAGCAGCGTAGCACAGGGGATGAACACTGAAGCTTTCTTT
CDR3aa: CASSVAQGMNTEAFF

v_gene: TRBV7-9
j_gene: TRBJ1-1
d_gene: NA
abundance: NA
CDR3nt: TGTGCCAGCAGCTTAGGACACTCCGGAAGTGAAGCTTTCTTT
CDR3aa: CASSLGHSGSEAFF

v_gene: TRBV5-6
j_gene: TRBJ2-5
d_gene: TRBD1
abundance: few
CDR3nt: TGTGCCAGCAGCTTGGGCCGACAGGGGCAAGAGACCCAGTACTTC
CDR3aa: CASSLGRQGQETQYF

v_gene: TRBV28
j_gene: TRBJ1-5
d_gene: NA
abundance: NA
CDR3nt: TGTGCCAGCAGCCCCCCCGCCAGGGGACAGCCCCAGCATTTT
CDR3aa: CASSPPARGQPQHF

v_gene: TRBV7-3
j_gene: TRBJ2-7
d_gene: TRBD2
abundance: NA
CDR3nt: TGTGCCAGCAGCTTAATGGGGACTAGCGGGAACTACGAGCAGTACTTC
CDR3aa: CASSLMGTSGNYEQYF

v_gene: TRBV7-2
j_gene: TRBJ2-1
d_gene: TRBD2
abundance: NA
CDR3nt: TGTGCCAGCAGCCCCGGTAGCGGGAGTAGATTGTGCAATGAGCAGTTCTTC
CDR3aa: CASSPGSGSRLCNEQFF

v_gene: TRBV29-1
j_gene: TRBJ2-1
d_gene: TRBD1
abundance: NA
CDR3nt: TGCAGCCTAGGGGGGACAGGGGGAAATGAGCAGTTCTTC
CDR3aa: CSLGGTGGNEQFF

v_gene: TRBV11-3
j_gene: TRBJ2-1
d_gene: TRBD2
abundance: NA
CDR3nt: TGTGCCAGCAGCTATACTAGCGGGAGCAATGAGCAGTTCTTC
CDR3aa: CASSYTSGSNEQFF

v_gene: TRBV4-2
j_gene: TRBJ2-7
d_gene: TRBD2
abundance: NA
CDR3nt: TGTGCCAGCAGCCCACAATACGGCCTAGCGGAGGCCTACGAGCAGTACTTC
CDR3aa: CASSPQYGLAEAYEQYF

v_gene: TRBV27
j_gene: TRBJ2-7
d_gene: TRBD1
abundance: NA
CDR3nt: TGTGCCAGCAGTTTTTCAGGGGGCGGTGAGCAGTACTTC
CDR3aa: CASSFSGGGEQYF

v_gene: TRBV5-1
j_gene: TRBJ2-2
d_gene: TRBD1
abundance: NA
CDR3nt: TGCGCCAGCAGCTTGTTAACAGGGGAAGACACCGGGGAGCTGTTTTTT
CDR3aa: CASSLLTGEDTGELFF

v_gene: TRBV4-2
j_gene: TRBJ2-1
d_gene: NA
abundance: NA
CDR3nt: TGTGCCAGCAGACCGACAGGACTAGAGCGCAATGAGCAGTTCTTC
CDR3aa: CASRPTGLERNEQFF

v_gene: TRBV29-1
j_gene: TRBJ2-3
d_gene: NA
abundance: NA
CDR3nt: TGCAGCGTGGGCTCTCATTCGGATACGCAGTATTTT
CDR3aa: CSVGSHSDTQYF

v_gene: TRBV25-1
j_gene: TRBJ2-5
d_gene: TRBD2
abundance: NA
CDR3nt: TGTGCCAGCAGGCAATCCTTCCTCGGACGGCCGGGGGGGGAGACCCAGTACTTC
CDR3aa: CASRQSFLGRPGGETQYF

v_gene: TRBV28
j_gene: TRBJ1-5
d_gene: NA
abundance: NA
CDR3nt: TGTGCCAGCAGTTTGACGGCGGATCAGCCCCAGCATTTT
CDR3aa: CASSLTADQPQHF

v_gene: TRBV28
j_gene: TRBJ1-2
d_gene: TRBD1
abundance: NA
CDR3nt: TGTGCCAGCAGTACCCCCGGGACAGGTGGAGGGGGCTATGGCTACACCTTC
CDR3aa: CASSTPGTGGGGYGYTF

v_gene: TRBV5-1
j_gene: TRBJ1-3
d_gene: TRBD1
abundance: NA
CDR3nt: TGCGCCAGCAGCTGGACAGGGTCCGGCTCTGGAAACACCATATATTTT
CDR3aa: CASSWTGSGSGNTIYF

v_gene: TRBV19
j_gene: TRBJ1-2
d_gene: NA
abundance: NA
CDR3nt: TGTGCCAGTACGAGAGGGTCTCGTGGCTACACCTTC
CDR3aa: CASTRGSRGYTF